The rows below give T cell receptor beta chains drawn from one sample of a study of blood T cell repertoires in COVID-19. Here immunoSEQ multiplex PCR was the method, and the copy in TCRdb shows in-frame clones only, minus some. This table has around 20,000 clones, approximately 91% appearing once. The specimen was peripheral blood. These receptors all stem from a man in his 70s with active COVID-19. Both conserved end residues are part of each CDR3. The D gene is left open where the match is weak. Expanded clones get a size class; other rows say once, few or many, or leave the size out.

clone_size d_call j_call v_call cdr3_length cdr3_nt cdr3_aa
NA NA TRBJ2-1 TRBV5-1 15 TGCGCCAGCAGCTTGGAACCGGGAGAGTACAATGAGCAGTTCTTC CASSLEPGEYNEQFF
NA NA TRBJ1-3 TRBV6-6 15 TGTGCCAGCAGTTACTCAACAGCCAGGGAGGACACCATATATTTT CASSYSTAREDTIYF
NA NA TRBJ2-5 TRBV20-1 15 TGCAGTGCTAGTTCTGCAGGGCGAAGCCAAGAGACCCAGTACTTC CSASSAGRSQETQYF
NA TRBD1 TRBJ2-5 TRBV5-4 14 TGTGCCAGCAGCTCCAGGGCAGGGGGAGAGACCCAGTACTTC CASSSRAGGETQYF
NA NA TRBJ2-3 TRBV28 17 TGTGCCAGCAGTTTACGGAAGACCGGACACTCGGCAGATACGCAGTATTTT CASSLRKTGHSADTQYF
NA NA TRBJ1-1 TRBV6-6 16 TGTGCCAGCAGTCAGTTTCAGACACAAACGGACACTGAAGCTTTCTTT CASSQFQTQTDTEAFF
NA NA TRBJ2-2 TRBV9 15 TGTGCCAGCAGCGTCCGGGGAGAGGACACCGGGGAGCTGTTTTTT CASSVRGEDTGELFF
NA TRBD2 TRBJ2-7 TRBV4-3 17 TGCGCCAGCAGCCAAGATCTAGCGGGAGCCGTGGGCGACGAGCAGTACTTC CASSQDLAGAVGDEQYF
NA TRBD1 TRBJ1-1 TRBV30 12 TGTGCCTGGTCCACAGGGGTTTCGGAAGCTTTCTTT CAWSTGVSEAFF
NA NA TRBJ2-7 TRBV5-5 13 TGTGCCAGCAGCGTGACAGGCTCCTACGAGCAGTACTTC CASSVTGSYEQYF
NA NA TRBJ2-7 TRBV5-4 12 TGTGCCAGCAGCCAAGAACTCTACGAGCAGTACTTC CASSQELYEQYF
NA NA TRBJ2-7 TRBV14 16 TGTGCCAGCAGCCAAGGGAGGCGGGGTACCGTCGCCGAGCAGTACTTC CASSQGRRGTVAEQYF
NA TRBD2 TRBJ2-7 TRBV3-1/TRBV3-2 18 TGTGCCAGCAGCCACATCAGGGGGGGACTAGCGGCCTCCTACGAGCAGTACTTC CASSHIRGGLAASYEQYF
NA TRBD1 TRBJ2-1 TRBV25-1 16 TGTGCCAGCAGTGACCCTCGGACAGGGGGCAGGAATGAGCAGTTCTTC CASSDPRTGGRNEQFF
once NA TRBJ2-2 TRBV7-3 16 TGTGCCAGCAGCTTAAACCCCGGGGGTGGAACCGGGGAGCTGTTTTTT CASSLNPGGGTGELFF
NA TRBD2 TRBJ2-3 TRBV5-8 14 TGTGCCAGCAGCGTCGGGACTAGCGTCGATACGCAGTATTTT CASSVGTSVDTQYF
NA TRBD1 TRBJ1-6 TRBV28 14 TGTGCCAGCAGTCCCGGGACAGGGGGTACACCCCTCCACTTT CASSPGTGGTPLHF
few NA TRBJ1-3 TRBV7-2 15 TGTGCCAGCAGCTTAGCGCTCGGGACAGGAAACACCATATATTTT CASSLALGTGNTIYF
NA NA TRBJ2-7 TRBV7-2 15 TGTGCCAGCAGCTTAGACGCGGGACCCCGCGGAGAGCAGTACTTC CASSLDAGPRGEQYF
NA TRBD2 TRBJ2-7 TRBV28 14 TGTGCCAGCAGCCGGACTAGCGGGAGGAACGAGCAGTACTTC CASSRTSGRNEQYF
NA NA TRBJ2-4 TRBV30 16 TGTGCCTGGAGTGGCGGGACAGAGGCGCCCAAAAACATTCAGTACTTC CAWSGGTEAPKNIQYF
NA TRBD1 TRBJ1-1 TRBV5-8 15 TGTGCCAGCAGCTACGCATCGACAGGGCGTACTGAAGCTTTCTTT CASSYASTGRTEAFF
NA NA TRBJ1-6 TRBV9 14 TGTGCCAGCAGCGGCGGGAACAGTAATTCACCCCTCCACTTT CASSGGNSNSPLHF